The clone carrying this TCR beta chain was seen more than once but under ten times. What it binds is unknown. This entry belongs to a study of identical twins. This CDR3 spans 12 amino acids. In germline, CDR1 is SQVTM, CDR2 ANQGSEA. The V gene lost 7 bases and the J gene lost 6 bases, with 13 bases spanning the gap. TCRdb reprocessed the 5' RACE reads with MiXCR, giving one entry per CDR3 protein. The data show 210,000 or so distinct CDR3 sequences, 15% to 20% seen once. Whole-study findings and limits: Beta out-of-frame sequences displayed a weaker excess of sharing between twins.

The data were also submitted as part of a second study, on T cells expressing NK-cell markers. As that report states: An anti-gamma-delta TCR antibody restricted sorting to alpha-beta TCR T cells in several experiments. Questions lingered over whether expanded NKG2C+ T cell clones were HCMV-specific.

J is TRBJ2-1 and V is TRBV29-1, with D possibly being TRBD2 (6 bases). Material: CD8+ T cells sorted from blood. This TCR came from a woman aged 18-29 years in good health. CDR3 sequence: CSAGEAGNEQFF. In DNA, the CDR3 is TGCAGCGCCGGGGAGGCCGGCAATGAGCAGTTCTTC.